The next 9 T cell receptor beta chains were all read from a single sample in a study of blood T cell repertoires in COVID-19 (dated by TCRdb to about 2020). Library preparation was by the immunoSEQ multiplex PCR assay. What TCRdb holds here is the immuneACCESS table cut down to in-frame rearrangements. Part of the clones is not present; checked against another copy, under half of the missing clones reflect an unresolved V gene, and the others are unexplained. The table for this sample lists roughly 250,000 clones; roughly 87% of them were counted only once. Of the sample, roughly 6.3% falls within the top ten clones. Material for sequencing was PBMCs or T cells enriched from blood (not recorded which). These receptors originate from a woman in her thirties with acute COVID-19.

This rearrangement joins TRBV3-1 (or the pseudogene TRBV3-2) to TRBJ2-6; 8 bases map to TRBD1. Per the germline V gene, CDR1 is LGHDT and CDR2 is YNNKEL (reference sequence). With V trimmed by 4 bases and J by 2 bases, 1 base remained unmatched. The CDR3 loop spans 15 amino acids. Here the CDR3 reads CASSPTGAGANVLTF. In nucleotides, the CDR3 is TGTGCCAGCAGCCCGACAGGGGCTGGGGCCAACGTCCTGACTTTC.

The chain joins TRBV20-1 to TRBJ1-1; D is unclear. Germline V gene data show CDR1 as DFQATT and CDR2 as SNEGSKA (reference sequence). The CDR3 has 10 residues. V gave up 5 bases and J gave up 6 bases, with 7 bases separating them. CDR3 residues: CSAPPPEAFF. For the CDR3, the DNA is TGCAGTGCTCCTCCCCCTGAAGCTTTCTTT.

The chain carries TRBV5-5 and TRBJ2-7, with TRBD2 matching over 9 bases. The CDR3 is 16 amino acids. The J segment lost 0 bases and the V segment lost 4 bases, leaving 8 bases of the junction unmatched. Germline V lookup: CDR1 SGHKS, CDR2 YYEKEE (reference sequence). The CDR3 DNA sequence: TGTGCCAGCAGCCCGCTTAGCGGGGGCAACTCCTACGAGCAGTACTTC. Translated, it gives CASSPLSGGNSYEQYF.

The chain is built from TRBV6-1 and TRBJ1-2; weak D call: TRBD1 (5 bases). Per the germline V gene, CDR1 is MNHNS and CDR2 is SASEGT. V lost 1 base and J 7 bases, leaving 19 bases between the germline ends. The CDR3 sequence is 16 residues long. This CDR3 reads CASSEEPRVSSGGYTF. The CDR3 bases are TGTGCCAGCAGTGAAGAGCCCAGGGTATCATCGGGTGGCTACACCTTC.

The chain joins TRBV18 to TRBJ1-5, with 9 bases that match TRBD1. The CDR3 spans 14 residues. V shed 4 bases, J shed 7 bases, and the junction held 5 bases outside the gene matches. Germline values: CDR1 KGHSH, CDR2 LQKENI. The CDR3 region has the DNA TGTGCCAGCTCACGACAGGGGGAAGGGCAGCCCCAGCATTTT. It is translated as CASSRQGEGQPQHF. Complete variable domain (other parts from reference TRBV18 and TRBJ1-5): NAGVMQNPRHLVRRRGQEARLRCSPMKGHSHVYWYRQLPEEGLKFMVYLQKENIIDESGMPKERFSAEFPKEGPSILRIQQVVRGDSAAYFCASSRQGEGQPQHFGDGTRLSIL.

The DNA for the CDR3 is TGTGCCAGCAGTTTCAGGAACAATGAGCAGTTCTTC. Protein: CASSFRNNEQFF. The chain links TRBV28 to TRBJ2-1; D is ambiguous. There are 12 residues in the CDR3. Germline-derived CDR1 and CDR2 are MDHEN and SYDVKM. Trimming shortened V by 3 bases and J by 5 bases, and 5 bases separated the two germline ends. Using reference TRBV28 and TRBJ2-1 for the parts outside the CDR3, the full variable domain is DVKVTQSSRYLVKRTGEKVFLECVQDMDHENMFWYRQDPGLGLRLIYFSYDVKMKEKGDIPEGYSVSREKKERFSLILESASTNQTSMYLCASSFRNNEQFFGPGTRLTVL.

This chain joins TRBV7-2 and TRBJ1-2; 9 bases align to TRBD1. The CDR3 totals 13 residues. After removal of 6 bases from V and 6 bases from J, the junction contained 5 bases not matched to a gene. Germline V lookup: CDR1 SGHTA, CDR2 FQGNSA. CDR3 DNA sequence: TGTGCCAGCAGACCCGGGACAGGGCATGGCTACACCTTC. Its protein is CASRPGTGHGYTF. Full variable domain (rest looked up from reference TRBV7-2 and TRBJ1-2): GAGVSQSPSNKVTEKGKDVELRCDPISGHTALYWYRQSLGQGLEFLIYFQGNSAPDKSGLPSDRFSAERTGGSVSTLTIQRTQQEDSAVYLCASRPGTGHGYTFGSGTRLTVV.

CDR3: CASSLTGANTEAFF. CDR3 coding DNA: TGTGCCAGCAGCTTGACAGGGGCCAACACTGAAGCTTTCTTT. The chain is built from TRBV7-2 and TRBJ1-1, with 8 bases aligning to TRBD1. Germline-derived CDR1 and CDR2 are SGHTA and FQGNSA. V gave up 3 bases and J gave up 2 bases; unmatched junction bases: 2. This CDR3 region has 14 residues. Together with reference TRBV7-2 and TRBJ1-1, the CDR3 gives the full variable domain: GAGVSQSPSNKVTEKGKDVELRCDPISGHTALYWYRQSLGQGLEFLIYFQGNSAPDKSGLPSDRFSAERTGGSVSTLTIQRTQQEDSAVYLCASSLTGANTEAFFGQGTRLTVV.

The chain carries TRBV3-1 (or the pseudogene TRBV3-2) and TRBJ1-4, with D hard to call. The CDR3 runs 15 residues. The V end lost 5 bases, the J end lost 8 bases, and 18 bases lay between the germline ends. CDR1 LGHDT and CDR2 YNNKEL come from the germline V gene (reference sequence). CDR3 amino acids: CASSSTAPGREKLFF. CDR3 nucleotide sequence: TGTGCCAGCAGCTCGACCGCCCCGGGGAGGGAAAAACTGTTTTTT.